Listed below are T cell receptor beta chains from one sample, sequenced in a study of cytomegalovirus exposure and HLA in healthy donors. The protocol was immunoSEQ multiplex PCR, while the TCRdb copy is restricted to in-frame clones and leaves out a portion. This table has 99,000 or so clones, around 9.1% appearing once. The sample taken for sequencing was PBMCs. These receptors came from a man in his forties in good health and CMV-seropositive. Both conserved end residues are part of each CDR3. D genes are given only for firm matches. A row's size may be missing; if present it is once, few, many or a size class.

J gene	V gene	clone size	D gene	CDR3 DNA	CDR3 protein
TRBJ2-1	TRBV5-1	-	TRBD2	TGCGCCAGCAGCCCAACTAGCGGGAGAGACAATGAGCAGTTCTTC	CASSPTSGRDNEQFF
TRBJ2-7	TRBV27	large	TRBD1	TGTGCCAGCAGTTTATCGCTAGGGACAGGGGGCGTCGAGCAGTACTTC	CASSLSLGTGGVEQYF
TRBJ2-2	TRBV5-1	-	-	TGCGCCAGCAGCTTGAGGCAGGCCACCGGGGAGCTGTTTTTT	CASSLRQATGELFF
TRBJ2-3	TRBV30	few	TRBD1	TGTGCCTGGGACCCCGAGGGGGCCTTCATCACAGATACGCAGTATTTT	CAWDPEGAFITDTQYF
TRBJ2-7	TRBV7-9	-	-	TGTGCCAGCAGCTTTGGCAGGGTCGACTACGAGCAGTACTTC	CASSFGRVDYEQYF
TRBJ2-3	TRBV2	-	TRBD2	TGTGCCAGCAGCGCCGGGACTAGCGGGAGGGATACGCAGTATTTT	CASSAGTSGRDTQYF
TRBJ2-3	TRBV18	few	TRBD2	TGTGCCAGCTCACCGAGTAGCGGGAGTCCCACAGATACGCAGTATTTT	CASSPSSGSPTDTQYF
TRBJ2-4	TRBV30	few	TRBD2	TGTGCCTCGGGAGGGACTATAGCCAAAAACATTCAGTACTTC	CASGGTIAKNIQYF
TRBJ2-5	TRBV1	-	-	TGCACCTCCGGGACTAGCGGAAACCAAGAGACCCAGTACTTC	CTSGTSGNQETQYF
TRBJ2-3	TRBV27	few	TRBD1	TGTGCCACCACACAGGGGGCGGCCTCAGATACGCAGTATTTT	CATTQGAASDTQYF
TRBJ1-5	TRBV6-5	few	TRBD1	TGTGCCAGCAGTTACTCGTGGACAGGGACTCAGCCCCAGCATTTT	CASSYSWTGTQPQHF
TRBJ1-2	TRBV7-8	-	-	TGTGCCAGCAGTCCAGAGGGCTCACGGAGTCCTTATGGCTACACCTTC	CASSPEGSRSPYGYTF
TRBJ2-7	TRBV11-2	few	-	TGTGCCAGCAGCTTATTCGACGCAGGGAGGAGCGAGCAGTACTTC	CASSLFDAGRSEQYF
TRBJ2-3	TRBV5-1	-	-	TGCGCCAGCAGCCGGACTTCCATTAGCACAGATACGCAGTATTTT	CASSRTSISTDTQYF
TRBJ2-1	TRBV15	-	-	TGTGCCACCAGCAGAGATCTACAGTACAATGAGCAGTTCTTC	CATSRDLQYNEQFF
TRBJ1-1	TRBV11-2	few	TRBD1	TGTGCCAGCAGCTTAGATCTGGACAGGGTAACTTTCTTT	CASSLDLDRVTFF
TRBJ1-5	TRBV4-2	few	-	TGTGCCAGCAGCCAAGGGGGGGAGTTTCAGCCCCAGCATTTT	CASSQGGEFQPQHF
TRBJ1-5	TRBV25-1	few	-	TGTGCCAGCAGTGAAGGTGGAGGGGCAAGGGGCAATCAGCCCCAGCATTTT	CASSEGGGARGNQPQHF
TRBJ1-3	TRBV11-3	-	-	TGTGCCAGCAGCTTCGGGGATCCACTAGCCGGAAACACCATATATTTT	CASSFGDPLAGNTIYF
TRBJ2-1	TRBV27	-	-	TGTGCCAGCAGCTACAGCGGTCCTAGGAATGAGCAGTTCTTC	CASSYSGPRNEQFF
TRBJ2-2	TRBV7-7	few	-	TGTGCTAGCAGCTTAGGGGGCGGCGGGACGGGCACCGGGGAGCTGTTTTTT	CASSLGGGGTGTGELFF
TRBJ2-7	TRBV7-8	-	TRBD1	TGTGCCAGCAGCTTAGCCCACTCTCCTACAGGGGTCGAGCAGTACTTC	CASSLAHSPTGVEQYF
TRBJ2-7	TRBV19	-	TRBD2	TGTGCCAGTACTCCGACTAGCGGGAGTCGCGAGCAGTACTTC	CASTPTSGSREQYF
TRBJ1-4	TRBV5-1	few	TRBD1	TGCGCCAGCAGCTTCGGGACAGTAAATGAAAAACTGTTTTTT	CASSFGTVNEKLFF
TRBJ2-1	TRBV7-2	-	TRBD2	TGTGCCAGCAGCTTGAGAGCGGGAGGGTCCTACAATGAGCAGTTCTTC	CASSLRAGGSYNEQFF
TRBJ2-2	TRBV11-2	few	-	TGTGCCAGCAGCCCCCCGGAAATACAGGGCTATAAGGACACCGGGGAGCTGTTTTTT	CASSPPEIQGYKDTGELFF
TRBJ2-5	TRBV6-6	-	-	TGTGCCAGCAGTTACCAAACTAGAGGGAACCAAGAGACCCAGTACTTC	CASSYQTRGNQETQYF
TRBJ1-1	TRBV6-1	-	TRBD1	TGTGCCAGCAGTACCGGGACAGGGGGCGCATCTGAAGCTTTCTTT	CASSTGTGGASEAFF
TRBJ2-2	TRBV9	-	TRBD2	TGTGCCAGCAGCGTAGCAACTAGCGGTGACACCGGGGAGCTGTTTTTT	CASSVATSGDTGELFF
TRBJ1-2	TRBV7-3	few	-	TGTGCCAGCAGCTTAACGGGCAGGGGTAACTATGGCTACACCTTC	CASSLTGRGNYGYTF
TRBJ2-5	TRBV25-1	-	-	TGTGCCAGCAGCGGAAGTAACCGGGGCACCGGGGGGACCCAGTACTTC	CASSGSNRGTGGTQYF
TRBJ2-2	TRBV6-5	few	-	TGTGCCAGCAGTTACCCTCCTTCAGGTCCTACCGGGGAGCTGTTTTTT	CASSYPPSGPTGELFF
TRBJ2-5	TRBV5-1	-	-	TGCGCCAGCTTCGCCAGACAAGAGACCCAGTACTTC	CASFARQETQYF
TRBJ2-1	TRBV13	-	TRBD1	TGTGCCAGCAGCTCCAAGGGACAGGGGGATAATGAGCAGTTCTTC	CASSSKGQGDNEQFF
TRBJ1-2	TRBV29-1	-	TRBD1	TGCAGCGTTGAAGATCGAGGGACAGCTAACTATGGCTACACCTTC	CSVEDRGTANYGYTF
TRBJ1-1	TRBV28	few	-	TGTGCCATCCTGGGCCGCATAGATGAAGCTTTCTTT	CAILGRIDEAFF
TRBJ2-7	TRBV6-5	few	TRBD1	TGTGCCAGCGGCAAGACAGGGATGGACTACGAGCAGTACTTC	CASGKTGMDYEQYF
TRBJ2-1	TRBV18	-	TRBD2	TGTGCCAGCTCACTACTCGAGCGGGAATCGCAGTTCTTC	CASSLLERESQFF
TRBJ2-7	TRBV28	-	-	TGTGCCAGCAGTTTACTAGCTTACGAGCAGTACTTC	CASSLLAYEQYF
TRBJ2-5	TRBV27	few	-	TGTGCCAGCAGTGCAACGCAGGGGTTTGAGACCCAGTACTTC	CASSATQGFETQYF
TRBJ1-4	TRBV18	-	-	TGTGCCAGCTCACCACTCAGGGGCCATGAAAAACTGTTTTTT	CASSPLRGHEKLFF
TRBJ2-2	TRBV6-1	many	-	TGTGCCAGCAGTGAATGGGCGAGTCGCTGGGCGGAGCTGTTTTTT	CASSEWASRWAELFF
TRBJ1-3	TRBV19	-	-	TGTGCCAGTAGTATAAGGATCGGGAAAGGGTCTGGAAACACCATATATTTT	CASSIRIGKGSGNTIYF
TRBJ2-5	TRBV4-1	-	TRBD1	TGCGCCAGCAGCCGGGGACAGGGGGTTGTCCAGTACTTC	CASSRGQGVVQYF
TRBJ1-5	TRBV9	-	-	TGTGCCAGCAGCGGGGGGGTAGGCAATCAGCCCCAGCATTTT	CASSGGVGNQPQHF
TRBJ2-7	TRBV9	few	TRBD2	TGTGCCAGCAGCGTAACCCCCCTGGGGAGGGATATGGGCGAGCAGTACTTC	CASSVTPLGRDMGEQYF
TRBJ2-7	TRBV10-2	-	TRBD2	TGCGCCAGCGATTTAGATATGGGCGGGAGCAACGAGCAGTACTTC	CASDLDMGGSNEQYF
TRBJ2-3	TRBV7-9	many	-	TGTGCCAGCAGCTCAACAGCAGATACGCAGTATTTT	CASSSTADTQYF
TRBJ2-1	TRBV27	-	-	TGTGCCAGCAGTTTAAGCCTCGAGAGCTCCTACAATGAGCAGTTCTTC	CASSLSLESSYNEQFF
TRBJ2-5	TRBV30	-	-	TGTGCCTCCTTCGGGGCGGGGAAAGAGACCCAGTACTTC	CASFGAGKETQYF
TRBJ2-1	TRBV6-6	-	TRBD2	TGTGCCAGCAGTGATCCTAGCGGGTTATACAATGAGCAGTTCTTC	CASSDPSGLYNEQFF
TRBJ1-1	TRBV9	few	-	TGTGCCAGCAGCGTCGGGGGGCGGACTGAAGCTTTCTTT	CASSVGGRTEAFF
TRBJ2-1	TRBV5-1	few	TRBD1	TGCGCCAGCAGCTTGATTCCCGGGACAGACAATGAGCAGTTCTTC	CASSLIPGTDNEQFF
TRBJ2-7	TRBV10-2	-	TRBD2	TGCGCCAGCAAATCAGCGGGAAGCTCCTACGAGCAGTACTTC	CASKSAGSSYEQYF
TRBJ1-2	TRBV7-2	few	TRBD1	TGTGCCAGCAGCCCGAACCGACAGGGCCCCTATGGCTACACCTTC	CASSPNRQGPYGYTF